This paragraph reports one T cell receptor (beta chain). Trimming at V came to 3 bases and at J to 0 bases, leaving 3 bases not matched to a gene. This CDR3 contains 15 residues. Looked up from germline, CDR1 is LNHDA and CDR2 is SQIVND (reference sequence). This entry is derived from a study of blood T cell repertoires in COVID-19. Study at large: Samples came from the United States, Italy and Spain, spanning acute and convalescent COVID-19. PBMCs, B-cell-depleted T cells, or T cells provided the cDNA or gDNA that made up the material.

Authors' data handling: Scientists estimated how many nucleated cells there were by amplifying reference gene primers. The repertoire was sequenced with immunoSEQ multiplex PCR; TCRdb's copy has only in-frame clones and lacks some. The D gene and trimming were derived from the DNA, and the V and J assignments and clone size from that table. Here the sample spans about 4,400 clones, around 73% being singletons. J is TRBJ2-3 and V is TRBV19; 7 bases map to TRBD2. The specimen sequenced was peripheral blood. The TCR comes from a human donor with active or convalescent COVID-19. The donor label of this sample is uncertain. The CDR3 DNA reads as TGTGCCAGTAGTATGGATAGCGGGAGCACAGATACGCAGTATTTT. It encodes CASSMDSGSTDTQYF.